Given below is one T cell receptor beta chain in context. As yet, its antigen is unknown. Within the sample, other DNA sequences also encode this same CDR3. V lost 4 bases and J lost 7, with 17 bases in between. This CDR3 comprises 15 residues. Germline V CDR1 and CDR2: SEHNR, FQNEAQ (reference sequence). The data are from a study of pediatric ulcerative colitis. Findings and limits, study-wide: Rectal repertoires separated controls, mild-moderate and acute severe colitis. Two rectal clonotypes were found only in ulcerative colitis patients, all of them.

Each sample received Survey-level depth of up to 500,000 reads. The data were produced by immunoSEQ multiplex PCR, yet TCRdb's version contains in-frame clones alone and is incomplete. The sample records about 64,000 clones, roughly nine tenths being singletons. The sample was blood. The receptor comes from a boy between 10 and 17 years old with severe ulcerative colitis. The chain combines TRBV7-9 with TRBJ2-4; either TRBD1 or TRBD2 may supply D (5 bases each). Here the CDR3 reads CASSSRLGEGNIQYF. The DNA of the CDR3 is TGTGCCAGCAGCTCCCGTTTAGGAGAGGGGAACATTCAGTACTTC.